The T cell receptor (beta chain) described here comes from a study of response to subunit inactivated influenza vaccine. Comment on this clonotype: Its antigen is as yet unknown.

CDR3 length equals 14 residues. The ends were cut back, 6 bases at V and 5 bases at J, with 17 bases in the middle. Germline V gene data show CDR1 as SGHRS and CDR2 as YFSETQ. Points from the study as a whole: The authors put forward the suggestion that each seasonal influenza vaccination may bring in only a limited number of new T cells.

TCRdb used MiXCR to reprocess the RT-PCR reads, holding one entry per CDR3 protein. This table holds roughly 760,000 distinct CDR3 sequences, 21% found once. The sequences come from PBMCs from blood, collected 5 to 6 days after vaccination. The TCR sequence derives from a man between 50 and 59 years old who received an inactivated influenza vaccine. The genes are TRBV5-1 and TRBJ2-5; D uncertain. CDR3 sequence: CASNRVGYMETQYF. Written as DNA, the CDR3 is TGCGCCAGCAATCGAGTGGGGTACATGGAGACCCAGTACTTC.